This TCR beta chain was recorded in a study of vaccination and CD4 T cells after COVID-19. Whole-study context: Post-vaccine sampling followed dose two by a median roughly 76 days (range 14 to 241).

The V and J ends lost 3 bases and 10 bases, in that order; junction bases with no gene match: 9. Germline V gene lookup returns CDR1 DFQATT and CDR2 SNEGSKA (reference sequence). This CDR3 spans 14 amino acids. MiXCR was run by TCRdb on the PCR reads, yielding one entry per CDR3 protein. The sample yields 15,000 or so distinct CDR3 sequences, less than 70% seen once. The material was CD4+ T cells from blood, obtained after SARS-CoV-2 vaccination. The sequence was collected from a human donor who had recovered from COVID-19. The chain links TRBV20-1 to TRBJ1-6; 7 nucleotides match TRBD1. CDR3: CSASAGQELSPLHF. CDR3 in DNA: TGCAGTGCTAGCGCTGGACAGGAGTTGTCACCCCTCCACTTT.